This entry lists 3 T cell receptor beta chains sequenced from one sample in a study of shared clonotypes between healthy human individuals. The protocol was immunoSEQ multiplex PCR, while the TCRdb copy is restricted to in-frame clones and leaves out a portion. Of 490,000 or so clones listed, around three quarters are singletons. The specimen was PBMCs. Source of these receptors: a woman aged 40 to 50 in good health. Some clones in this sample may be carry-over from other donors' samples.

The gene calls are TRBV5-1 and TRBJ2-7, with 13 positions matching TRBD2. This CDR3 region has 16 residues. Germline loops: CDR1 SGHRS, CDR2 YFSETQ. V lost 4 bases to trimming and J lost 5 bases; unmatched junction nucleotides: 9. CDR3 sequence: CASSLGLAGAGHEQYF. The DNA of the CDR3 is TGCGCCAGCAGCCTCGGACTAGCGGGAGCGGGGCACGAGCAGTACTTC.

This clone was recorded once. The chain carries TRBV10-1 and TRBJ2-1, with D perhaps matching TRBD2 (7 bases). CDR1 is WNHNN, CDR2 SYGVQD, per germline (reference sequence). V was pared by 3 bases and J by 7 bases, with 22 bases between. This CDR3 contains 17 residues. The CDR3, as DNA: TGCGCCAGCAGTGACCCTCGCGGGGGCGGGAGAGGGAATGAGCAGTTCTTC. Translation gives CASSDPRGGGRGNEQFF.

Points on this clone: Its ends do not fully match the called genes, so a read error is possible. Other DNA sequences in the sample encode the same CDR3. The chain uses TRBV6-5 and TRBJ1-1; D call uncertain. CDR3 length: 16 residues. Germline V lookup: CDR1 MNHEY, CDR2 SVGAGI. The DNA for the CDR3 is TGTGCCTGCAGTTACTCGAGTCTGGGGTGGAATACTGAAGCTTTCTTT. Translation: CACSYSSLGWNTEAFF.